The T cell receptor beta chain described here comes from a study of blood T cell repertoires in COVID-19. The overall study: Both acute and convalescent COVID-19 samples were obtained from the United States, Italy and Spain. Sources were T cells, B-cell-depleted T cells, or PBMCs; the material itself was cDNA or gDNA.

Original processing notes: The assay estimated nucleated cells by amplifying reference gene primers. Data came from immunoSEQ multiplex PCR; TCRdb stores just in-frame clones and leaves some out. V, J and clone size reflect that table, while D and trimming were determined from the DNA. Among some 150,000 clones listed, around 85% were seen once. This CDR3 has 15 residues. CDR1 is MNHNY and CDR2 is SVGAGI in the germline V gene (reference sequence). V was trimmed by 5 bases and J by 3 bases, leaving 17 bases between them. The chain uses TRBV6-6 and TRBJ2-7; weak D call: TRBD1 (5 bases). This TCR derives from a woman in her 70s with acute or convalescent COVID-19. Sequencing was carried out using peripheral blood. The DNA for the CDR3 is TGTGCCAGCAGTCTTGACGGACATCCCTACTACGAGCAGTACTTC. This codes for CASSLDGHPYYEQYF.